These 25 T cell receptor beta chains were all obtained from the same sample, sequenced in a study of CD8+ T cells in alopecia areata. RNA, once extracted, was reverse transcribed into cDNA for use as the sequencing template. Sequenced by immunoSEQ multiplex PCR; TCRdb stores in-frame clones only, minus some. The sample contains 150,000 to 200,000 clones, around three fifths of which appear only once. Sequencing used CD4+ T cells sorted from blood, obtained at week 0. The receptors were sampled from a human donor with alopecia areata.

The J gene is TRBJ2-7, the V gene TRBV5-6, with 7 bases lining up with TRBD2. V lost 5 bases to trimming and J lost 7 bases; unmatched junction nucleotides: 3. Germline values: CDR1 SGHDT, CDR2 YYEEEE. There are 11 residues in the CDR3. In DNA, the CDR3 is TGTGCCAGCAGTACGGGGGGAGAGCAGTACTTC. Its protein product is CASSTGGEQYF. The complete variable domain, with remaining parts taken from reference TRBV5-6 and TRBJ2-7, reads DAGVTQSPTHLIKTRGQQVTLRCSPKSGHDTVSWYQQALGQGPQFIFQYYEEEERQRGNFPDRFSGHQFPNYSSELNVNALLLGDSALYLCASSTGGEQYFGPGTRLTVT.

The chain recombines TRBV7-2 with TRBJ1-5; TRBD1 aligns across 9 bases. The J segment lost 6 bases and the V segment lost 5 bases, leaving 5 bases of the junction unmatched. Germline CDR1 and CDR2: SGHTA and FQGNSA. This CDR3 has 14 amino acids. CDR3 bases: TGTGCCAGCAGCCCCCGACAGGGGGGTCAGCCCCAGCATTTT. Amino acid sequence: CASSPRQGGQPQHF.

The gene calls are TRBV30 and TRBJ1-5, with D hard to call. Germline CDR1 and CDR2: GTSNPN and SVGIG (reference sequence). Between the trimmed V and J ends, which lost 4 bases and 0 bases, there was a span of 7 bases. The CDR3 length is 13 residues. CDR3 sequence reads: CAWTHSSNQPQHF. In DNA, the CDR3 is TGTGCCTGGACACATTCTAGCAATCAGCCCCAGCATTTT.

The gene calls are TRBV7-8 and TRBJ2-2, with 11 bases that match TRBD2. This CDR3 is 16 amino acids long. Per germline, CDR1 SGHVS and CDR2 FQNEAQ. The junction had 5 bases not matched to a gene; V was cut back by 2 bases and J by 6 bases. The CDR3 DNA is TGTGCCAGCAGCTTAAAGCGACTAGCGGGGTCCGGGGAGCTGTTTTTT. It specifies CASSLKRLAGSGELFF.

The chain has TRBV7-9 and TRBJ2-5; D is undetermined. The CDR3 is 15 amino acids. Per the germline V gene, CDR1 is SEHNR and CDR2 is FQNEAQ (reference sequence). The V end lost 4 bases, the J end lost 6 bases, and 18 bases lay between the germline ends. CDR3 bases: TGTGCCAGCAGCTCCGGCGCCATAGTTTCCCAGACCCAGTACTTC. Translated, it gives CASSSGAIVSQTQYF.

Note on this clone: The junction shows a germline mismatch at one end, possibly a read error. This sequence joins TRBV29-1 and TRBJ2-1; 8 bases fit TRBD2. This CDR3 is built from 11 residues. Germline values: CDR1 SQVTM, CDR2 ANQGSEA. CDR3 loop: CSVAGLDRNLF. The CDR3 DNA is TGCAGCGTCGCGGGACTAGACAGAAACCTCTTC.

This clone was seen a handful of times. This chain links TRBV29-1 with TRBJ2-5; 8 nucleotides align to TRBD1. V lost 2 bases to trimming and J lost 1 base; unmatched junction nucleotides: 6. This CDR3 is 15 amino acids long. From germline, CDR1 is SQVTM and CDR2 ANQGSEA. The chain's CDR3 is CSVETGQGAQETQYF. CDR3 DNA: TGCAGCGTTGAAACAGGGCAGGGGGCCCAAGAGACCCAGTACTTC.

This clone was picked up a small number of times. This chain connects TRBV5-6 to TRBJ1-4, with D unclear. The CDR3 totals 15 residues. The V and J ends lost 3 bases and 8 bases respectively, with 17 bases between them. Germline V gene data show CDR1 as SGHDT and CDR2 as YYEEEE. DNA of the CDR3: TGTGCCAGCAGCTCTTTGGCAAGCGGTCGGGAAAAACTGTTTTTT. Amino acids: CASSSLASGREKLFF.

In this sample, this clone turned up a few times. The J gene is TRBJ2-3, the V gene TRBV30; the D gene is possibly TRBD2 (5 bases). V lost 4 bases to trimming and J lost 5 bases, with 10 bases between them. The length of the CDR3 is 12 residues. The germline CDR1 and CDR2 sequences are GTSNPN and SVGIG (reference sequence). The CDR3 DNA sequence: TGTGCCTGGAAGATAGCGATAGATACGCAGTATTTT. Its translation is CAWKIAIDTQYF. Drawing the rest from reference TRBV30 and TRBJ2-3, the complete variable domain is SQTIHQWPATLVQPVGSPLSLECTVEGTSNPNLYWYRQAAGRGLQLLFYSVGIGQISSEVPQNLSASRPQDRQFILSSKKLLLSDSGFYLCAWKIAIDTQYFGPGTRLTVL.

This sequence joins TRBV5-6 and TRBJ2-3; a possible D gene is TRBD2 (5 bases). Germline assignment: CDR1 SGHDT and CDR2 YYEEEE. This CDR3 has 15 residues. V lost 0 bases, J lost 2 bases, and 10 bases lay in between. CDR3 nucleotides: TGTGCCAGCAGCTTGGTGCGGGTTTCCACAGATACGCAGTATTTT. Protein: CASSLVRVSTDTQYF.

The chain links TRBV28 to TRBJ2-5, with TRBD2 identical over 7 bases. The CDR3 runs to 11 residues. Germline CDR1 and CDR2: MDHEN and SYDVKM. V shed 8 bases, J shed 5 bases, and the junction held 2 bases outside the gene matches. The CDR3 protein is CASSGRETQYF. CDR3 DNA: TGTGCCAGCTCCGGGAGGGAGACCCAGTACTTC.

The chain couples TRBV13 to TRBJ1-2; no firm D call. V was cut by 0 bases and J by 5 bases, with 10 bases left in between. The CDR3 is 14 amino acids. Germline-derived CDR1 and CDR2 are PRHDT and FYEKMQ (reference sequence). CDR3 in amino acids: CASSLGRIGYGYTF. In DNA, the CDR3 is TGTGCCAGCAGCTTAGGCCGGATCGGATATGGCTACACCTTC.

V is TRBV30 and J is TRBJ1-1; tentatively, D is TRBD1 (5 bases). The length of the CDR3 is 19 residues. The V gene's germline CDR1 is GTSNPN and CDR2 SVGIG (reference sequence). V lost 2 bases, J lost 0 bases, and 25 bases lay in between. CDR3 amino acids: CAWSLSLGVGTIMNTEAFF. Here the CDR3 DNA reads TGTGCCTGGAGTCTCAGCTTGGGGGTGGGCACAATCATGAACACTGAAGCTTTCTTT.

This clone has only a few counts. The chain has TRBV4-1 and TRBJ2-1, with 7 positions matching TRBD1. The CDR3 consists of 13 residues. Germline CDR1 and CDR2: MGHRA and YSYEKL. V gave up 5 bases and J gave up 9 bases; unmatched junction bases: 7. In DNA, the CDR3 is TGCGCCAGCAGCGTCGCGACAGGGTCTGAGCAGTTCTTC. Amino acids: CASSVATGSEQFF.

The CDR3 region has the DNA TGCAGCGTTGCTGACTACGTCGCCCGCAATGAGCAGTTCTTC. Protein sequence: CSVADYVARNEQFF. The V gene is TRBV29-1, the J gene TRBJ2-1; a weak D match, TRBD2 (5 bases). Trimming took 4 bases from V and 6 from J, leaving 16 bases between them. Germline V gene data show CDR1 as SQVTM and CDR2 as ANQGSEA. There are 14 residues in the CDR3.

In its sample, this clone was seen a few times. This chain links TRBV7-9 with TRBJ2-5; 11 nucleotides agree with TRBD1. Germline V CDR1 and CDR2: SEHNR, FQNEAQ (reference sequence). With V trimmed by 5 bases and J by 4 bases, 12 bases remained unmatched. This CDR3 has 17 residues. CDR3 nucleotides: TGTGCCAGCAGCACCGGACAGGGGGCAGGGAATCGAGAGACCCAGTACTTC. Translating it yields CASSTGQGAGNRETQYF. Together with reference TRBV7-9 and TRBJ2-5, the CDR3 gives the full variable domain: DTGVSQNPRHKITKRGQNVTFRCDPISEHNRLYWYRQTLGQGPEFLTYFQNEAQLEKSRLLSDRFSAERPKGSFSTLEIQRTEQGDSAMYLCASSTGQGAGNRETQYFGPGTRLLVL.

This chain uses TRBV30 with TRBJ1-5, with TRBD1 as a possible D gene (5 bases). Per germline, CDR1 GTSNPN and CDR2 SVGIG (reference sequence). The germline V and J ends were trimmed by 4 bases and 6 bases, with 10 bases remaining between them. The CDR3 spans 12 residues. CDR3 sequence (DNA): TGTGCCTGGATGGGACCAAGTCAGCCCCAGCATTTT. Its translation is CAWMGPSQPQHF.

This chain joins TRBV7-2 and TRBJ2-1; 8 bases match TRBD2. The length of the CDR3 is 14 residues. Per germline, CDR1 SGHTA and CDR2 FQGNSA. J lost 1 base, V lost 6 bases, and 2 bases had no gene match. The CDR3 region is CASRRGGSYNEQFF. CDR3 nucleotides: TGTGCCAGCAGGCGCGGGGGGTCCTACAATGAGCAGTTCTTC.

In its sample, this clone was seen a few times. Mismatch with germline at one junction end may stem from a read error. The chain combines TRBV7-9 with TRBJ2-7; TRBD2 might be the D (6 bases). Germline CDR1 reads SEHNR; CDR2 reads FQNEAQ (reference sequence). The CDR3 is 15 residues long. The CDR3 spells CASGRGGYLSFEQYF. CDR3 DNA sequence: TGTGCCAGCGGTCGAGGAGGGTACCTCTCCTTCGAGCAGTACTTC.

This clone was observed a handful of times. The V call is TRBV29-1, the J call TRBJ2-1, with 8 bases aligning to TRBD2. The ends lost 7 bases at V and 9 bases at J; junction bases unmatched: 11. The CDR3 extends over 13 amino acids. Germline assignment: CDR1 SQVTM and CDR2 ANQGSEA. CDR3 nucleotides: TGCAGCGCCGCACGGGGGGGCGGGGGTGAGCAGTTCTTC. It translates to CSAARGGGGEQFF.

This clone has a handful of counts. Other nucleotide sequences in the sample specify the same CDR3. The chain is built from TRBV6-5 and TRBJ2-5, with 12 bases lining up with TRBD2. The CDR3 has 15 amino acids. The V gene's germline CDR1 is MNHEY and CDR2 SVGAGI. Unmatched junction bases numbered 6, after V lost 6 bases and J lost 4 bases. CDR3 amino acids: CASRRTSGGRETQYF. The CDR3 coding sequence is TGTGCCAGCAGACGAACTAGCGGGGGGCGAGAGACCCAGTACTTC.

The CDR3 reads CATSRGGINTGELFF. CDR3 sequence (DNA): TGTGCCACCAGCAGAGGCGGGATCAACACCGGGGAGCTGTTTTTT. The rearrangement uses TRBV15 and TRBJ2-2; tentative D call: TRBD2 (6 bases). Looked up from germline, CDR1 is LNHNV and CDR2 is YYDKDF (reference sequence). V was shortened by 1 base and J by 2 bases, with 8 bases between the two germline ends. The CDR3 totals 15 residues.

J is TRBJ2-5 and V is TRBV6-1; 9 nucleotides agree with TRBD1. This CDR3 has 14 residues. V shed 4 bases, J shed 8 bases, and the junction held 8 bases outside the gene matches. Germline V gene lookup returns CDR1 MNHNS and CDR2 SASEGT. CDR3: CASSAQGARETQYF. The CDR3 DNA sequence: TGTGCCAGCAGTGCACAGGGGGCCCGGGAAACCCAGTACTTC.

The CDR3 loop is CASSRTVQGVDTQYF. The CDR3 nucleotides are TGCGCCAGCAGTAGAACCGTTCAGGGTGTAGATACGCAGTATTTT. V gene TRBV10-1 combines with J gene TRBJ2-3, with D perhaps matching TRBD1 (5 bases). Germline V gene sequence: CDR1 WNHNN, CDR2 SYGVQD (reference sequence). Trimming took off 5 bases at V and 5 bases at J, with 17 bases between the two ends. This CDR3 spans 15 amino acids.

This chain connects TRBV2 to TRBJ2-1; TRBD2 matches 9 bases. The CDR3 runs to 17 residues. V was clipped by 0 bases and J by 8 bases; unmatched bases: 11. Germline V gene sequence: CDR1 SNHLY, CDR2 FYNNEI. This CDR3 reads CASSEASRAGGRDEQFF. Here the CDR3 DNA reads TGTGCCAGCAGTGAAGCAAGCCGAGCGGGGGGCAGGGATGAGCAGTTCTTC.